This TCR beta chain was documented in a study of PD-L1 blockade in urothelial cancer. At the level of the study: At 6 weeks and at 3 weeks (second dose) after treatment start, blood was analyzed. T cells were recovered from blood samples at a median of around 130,000.

This sample's time point: pretreatment peripheral blood. The CDR3 consists of 12 residues. Germline V gene lookup returns CDR1 MRHNA and CDR2 SNTAGT. Trimming left V 3 bases short and J 3 bases short, with 3 bases between. Libraries were prepared by immunoSEQ multiplex PCR; TCRdb keeps only in-frame clonotypes and omits some of them. The sample consists of some 38,000 clones, around four fifths of them appearing once. Specimen: PBMCs, collected around atezolizumab (anti-PD-L1) treatment. V is TRBV6-4 and J is TRBJ2-1, with D unresolved. This clonotype was obtained from a man older than 75 with urothelial cancer. Here the CDR3 DNA reads TGTGCCAGCAGTGATATCTACAATGAGCAGTTCTTC. Amino acids: CASSDIYNEQFF.